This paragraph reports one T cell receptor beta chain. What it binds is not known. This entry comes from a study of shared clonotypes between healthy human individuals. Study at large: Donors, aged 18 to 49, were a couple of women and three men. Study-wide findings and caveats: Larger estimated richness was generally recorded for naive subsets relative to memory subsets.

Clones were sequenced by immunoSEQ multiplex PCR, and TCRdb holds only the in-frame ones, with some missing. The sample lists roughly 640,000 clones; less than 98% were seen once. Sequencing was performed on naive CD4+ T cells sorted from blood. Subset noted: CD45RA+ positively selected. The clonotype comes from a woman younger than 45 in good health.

This CDR3 is CASKLAAQQYF. The CDR3 nucleotides are TGTGCCAGCAAACTAGCGGCCCAGCAGTACTTC. The chain combines TRBV6-1 with TRBJ2-7; 8 nucleotides align to TRBD2. Germline values: CDR1 MNHNS, CDR2 SASEGT. V was pared by 7 bases and J by 8 bases, with 4 bases of the junction left unmatched. The CDR3 length is 11 residues.